Listed below are T cell receptor beta chains from one sample, sequenced in a study of T cell responses to AZD1222 COVID-19 vaccine. Only in-frame clones appear in the TCRdb table, and some are missing; sequencing was by immunoSEQ multiplex PCR. The sample includes approximately 100,000 clones, around 90% of them seen just once. The sample consisted of peripheral blood, taken on day 0 of MenACWY control vaccination. All receptors derive from an adult in good health. The CDR3 runs from the conserved cysteine through the conserved F or W. D genes are given only for firm matches. Where a row states a size, it is once, few, many or the class of an expanded clone; other rows omit it.

D gene,clone size,J gene,V gene,CDR3 protein,CDR3 DNA
TRBD2,NA,TRBJ2-1,TRBV28,CASGRGGTYNEQFF,TGTGCCAGCGGTCGCGGGGGGACATACAATGAGCAGTTCTTC
NA,NA,TRBJ1-6,TRBV3-1/TRBV3-2,CASSQGSYNSPLHF,TGTGCCAGCAGCCAAGGGTCCTATAATTCACCCCTCCACTTT
NA,NA,TRBJ1-1,TRBV6-1,CASSEEDFEDTEAFF,TGTGCCAGCAGTGAAGAGGATTTTGAAGACACTGAAGCTTTCTTT
TRBD1,NA,TRBJ1-1,TRBV5-4,CASSFRTGSEVEPEAFF,TGTGCCAGCAGCTTTAGGACAGGGAGCGAGGTAGAACCTGAAGCTTTCTTT
TRBD1,NA,TRBJ1-3,TRBV27,CASSLTGVISGNTIYF,TGTGCCAGCAGTCTGACAGGGGTAATCTCTGGAAACACCATATATTTT
NA,NA,TRBJ2-2,TRBV28,CASRTERNTGELFF,TGTGCCAGCAGAACAGAGAGAAACACCGGGGAGCTGTTTTTT
TRBD2,NA,TRBJ2-7,TRBV3-1/TRBV3-2,CASSQGVSGGYEQYF,TGTGCCAGCAGCCAAGGTGTTAGCGGGGGCTACGAGCAGTACTTC
NA,NA,TRBJ2-4,TRBV5-1,CASSPGDLAKNIQYF,TGCGCCAGCAGCCCTGGGGATCTAGCCAAAAACATTCAGTACTTC
NA,NA,TRBJ1-2,TRBV10-3,CAISVAGKHGYTF,TGTGCCATCAGTGTTGCGGGGAAACATGGCTACACCTTC
NA,NA,TRBJ1-4,TRBV5-5,CASSFAGDLGEKLFF,TGTGCCAGCAGCTTCGCAGGGGATTTGGGTGAAAAACTGTTTTTT
NA,NA,TRBJ1-4,TRBV5-1,CASSYGAVNEKLFF,TGCGCCAGCAGTTATGGGGCAGTTAATGAAAAACTGTTTTTT
TRBD1,few,TRBJ1-4,TRBV25-1,CASSDPPRQGGKLFF,TGTGCCAGCAGTGACCCCCCCCGACAGGGAGGAAAACTGTTTTTT
NA,once,TRBJ1-3,TRBV25-1,CASSGTAGNTIYF,TGTGCCAGCAGTGGAACAGCTGGAAACACCATATATTTT
NA,NA,TRBJ1-3,TRBV4-2,CASSLSETGNSGNTIYF,TGTGCCAGCAGCCTCTCGGAAACAGGGAACTCTGGAAACACCATATATTTT
NA,few,TRBJ1-4,TRBV27,CASAPWSSNEKLFF,TGTGCCAGCGCCCCATGGTCTTCTAATGAAAAACTGTTTTTT
NA,few,TRBJ1-3,TRBV18,CASSPTGGTIYF,TGTGCCAGCTCACCCACGGGTGGCACCATATATTTT
NA,NA,TRBJ2-3,TRBV7-2,CASSLPGAYTQYF,TGTGCCAGCAGCTTACCGGGGGCGTATACGCAGTATTTT
TRBD1,NA,TRBJ2-5,TRBV7-7,CASSRTGTDKETQYF,TGTGCCAGCAGCAGAACCGGGACAGACAAAGAGACCCAGTACTTC
TRBD2,NA,TRBJ2-7,TRBV7-2,CASSLVRGGYEQYF,TGTGCCAGCAGCTTAGTTCGGGGGGGCTACGAGCAGTACTTC
TRBD1,NA,TRBJ1-6,TRBV30,CAWEGTGNSPLHF,TGTGCCTGGGAAGGGACAGGCAATTCACCCCTCCACTTT
NA,NA,TRBJ2-7,TRBV5-4,CASSTTSEQYF,TGTGCCAGCAGCACGACTAGCGAGCAGTACTTC
NA,NA,TRBJ2-2,TRBV7-2,CASSLVGETGELFF,TGTGCCAGCAGCTTAGTTGGGGAGACCGGGGAGCTGTTTTTT
NA,NA,TRBJ2-2,TRBV6-1,CASSEVGDSGELFF,TGTGCCAGCAGTGAAGTTGGGGATTCGGGGGAGCTGTTTTTT
NA,once,TRBJ1-1,TRBV18,CASSPGTGNTEAFF,TGTGCCAGCTCGCCCGGGACGGGGAACACTGAAGCTTTCTTT
NA,NA,TRBJ1-1,TRBV28,CASSNPGAPAFF,TGTGCCAGCAGTAACCCGGGGGCACCAGCTTTCTTT
NA,NA,TRBJ1-6,TRBV21-1,CASSKGVGSNSPLHF,TGTGCCAGCAGCAAAGGGGTAGGCTCTAATTCACCCCTCCACTTT
TRBD2,NA,TRBJ2-3,TRBV30,CAWSVGGSKDTQYF,TGTGCCTGGAGTGTAGGCGGGAGCAAAGATACGCAGTATTTT
NA,NA,TRBJ2-7,TRBV5-6,CASSLLGSTFYEQYF,TGTGCCAGCAGCTTGCTAGGGAGCACATTCTACGAGCAGTACTTC
NA,NA,TRBJ1-5,TRBV11-2,CASSFDSNSNQPQHF,TGTGCCAGCAGCTTCGACAGTAATAGCAATCAGCCCCAGCATTTT
NA,NA,TRBJ1-5,TRBV18,CASSPFGQADQPQHF,TGTGCCAGCTCACCGTTTGGGCAGGCAGATCAGCCCCAGCATTTT
NA,NA,TRBJ2-3,TRBV6-6,CASTGASGHLDTQYF,TGTGCCAGCACGGGGGCTAGCGGACACTTAGATACGCAGTATTTT
NA,NA,TRBJ1-1,TRBV11-2,CASSPMMAKLAFF,TGTGCCAGCAGCCCAATGATGGCGAAGCTGGCTTTCTTT
NA,NA,TRBJ2-7,TRBV6-1,CASSEATFYEQYF,TGTGCCAGCAGTGAAGCCACCTTCTACGAGCAGTACTTC
TRBD1,once,TRBJ2-7,TRBV24-1,CATSDLDRVYEQYF,TGTGCCACCAGTGATTTGGACAGGGTCTACGAGCAGTACTTC
TRBD1,NA,TRBJ2-1,TRBV4-1,CASSQPGQGYNEQFF,TGCGCCAGCAGCCAACCGGGACAGGGTTACAATGAGCAGTTCTTC
NA,NA,TRBJ2-1,TRBV9,CASSAWRSPYNEQFF,TGTGCCAGCAGTGCCTGGCGAAGCCCCTACAATGAGCAGTTCTTC
NA,NA,TRBJ2-2,TRBV7-3,CASSLITSSGELFF,TGTGCCAGCAGCTTAATAACTAGCTCCGGGGAGCTGTTTTTT
TRBD1,NA,TRBJ1-3,TRBV7-9,CASSPPGGQGARNTIYF,TGTGCCAGCAGCCCCCCCGGGGGGCAGGGGGCCCGAAACACCATATATTTT
TRBD1,NA,TRBJ2-5,TRBV4-3,CASSRLTGEGETQYF,TGCGCCAGCAGCCGGCTGACAGGGGAAGGGGAGACCCAGTACTTC
NA,NA,TRBJ2-7,TRBV18,CASSPRQGGTTYEQYF,TGTGCCAGCTCACCGCGACAGGGAGGAACGACCTACGAGCAGTACTTC
NA,once,TRBJ1-4,TRBV5-1,CASSTDSRENEKLFF,TGCGCCAGCAGCACGGACAGCAGAGAGAATGAAAAACTGTTTTTT
NA,NA,TRBJ1-2,TRBV7-2,CASSLDNNYGYTF,TGTGCCAGCAGCTTAGACAATAACTATGGCTACACCTTC
NA,NA,TRBJ2-3,TRBV10-3,CAITARASTDTQYF,TGTGCCATCACGGCCAGGGCTAGCACAGATACGCAGTATTTT
NA,NA,TRBJ1-4,TRBV5-1,CASSLVAGGNEKLFF,TGCGCCAGCAGCTTGGTGGCCGGGGGTAATGAAAAACTGTTTTTT
TRBD2,NA,TRBJ2-1,TRBV5-1,CASSLVTSGTIWFF,TGCGCCAGCAGCTTGGTAACTAGCGGGACAATTTGGTTCTTC
NA,NA,TRBJ1-1,TRBV27,CASGLRVSTEAFF,TGTGCCAGCGGGTTGCGGGTTAGCACTGAAGCTTTCTTT
TRBD1,NA,TRBJ2-1,TRBV7-7,CASSPGTGWDLNEQFF,TGTGCCAGCAGCCCAGGGACAGGGTGGGATCTCAATGAGCAGTTCTTC
NA,once,TRBJ1-3,TRBV3-1/TRBV3-2,CASSQESGGSSGNTIYF,TGTGCCAGCAGCCAAGAATCGGGCGGCTCCTCTGGAAACACCATATATTTT